There are many counts of the clone carrying this T cell receptor (beta chain). This record comes from a study of human T cells and chemical hapten exposure. About the research overall: In the sensitization step, 2% DPC was placed on about 2 cm by about 2 cm of upper inner arm skin.

TCRdb called the RACE reads again in MiXCR, with one record for every CDR3 protein. The data show about 340,000 distinct CDR3 sequences, with approximately 6.3% seen just once and 7.5% to 8.5% held by the top ten. The sample's time point: patch test 1, 2 weeks after DPC sensitization. Stated treatment: therapeutic diphenylcyclopropenone sensitization with weekly scalp DPC. This CDR3 is 14 amino acids long. Germline-derived CDR1 and CDR2 are SGHDT and YYEEEE. V lost 4 bases and J lost 7, with 17 bases in between. This chain uses TRBV5-6 with TRBJ1-1; no definite D call. This receptor was obtained from a woman between 18 and 29 years old with alopecia areata. Some clones in this sample may be carry-over from other donors' samples. The sample in question was whole blood, obtained in connection with sensitization to the hapten diphenylcyclopropenone (DPC). The chain's CDR3 is CASSRVSQVFEAFF. CDR3 DNA sequence: TGTGCCAGCAGCAGAGTAAGCCAAGTGTTTGAAGCTTTCTTT.